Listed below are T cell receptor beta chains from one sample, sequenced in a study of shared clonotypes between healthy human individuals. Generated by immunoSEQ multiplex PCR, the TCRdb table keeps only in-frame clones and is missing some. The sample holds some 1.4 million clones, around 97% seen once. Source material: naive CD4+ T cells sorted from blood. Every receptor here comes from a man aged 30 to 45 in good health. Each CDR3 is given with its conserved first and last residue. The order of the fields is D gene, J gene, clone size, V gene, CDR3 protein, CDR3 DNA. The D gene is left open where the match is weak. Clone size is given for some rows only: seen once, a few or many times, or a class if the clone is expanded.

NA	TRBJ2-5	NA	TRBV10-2	CASSTPPETQYF	TGCGCCAGCAGTACTCCGCCGGAGACCCAGTACTTC
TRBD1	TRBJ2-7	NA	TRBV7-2	CASSLGQAGVHEQYF	TGTGCCAGCAGCTTGGGACAGGCCGGCGTCCACGAGCAGTACTTC
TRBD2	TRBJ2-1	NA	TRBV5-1	CASTRTSGRAIGTYNEQFF	TGCGCCAGCACGAGGACTAGCGGGAGGGCCATTGGGACCTACAATGAGCAGTTCTTC
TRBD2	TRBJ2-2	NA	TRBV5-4	CASSLHLAGNTGELFF	TGTGCCAGCAGCTTGCATCTAGCGGGAAACACCGGGGAGCTGTTTTTT
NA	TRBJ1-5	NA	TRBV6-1	CASSDLGRGRGQPQHF	TGTGCCAGCAGTGACCTCGGAAGGGGAAGAGGCCAGCCCCAGCATTTT
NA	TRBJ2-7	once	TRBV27	CASSLLSSLYREQYF	TGTGCCAGCAGTCTTCTCAGCAGCCTCTATCGCGAGCAGTACTTC
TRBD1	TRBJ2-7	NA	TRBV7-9	CASSSLGQDNYEQYF	TGTGCCAGCAGCTCCTTGGGACAGGATAACTACGAGCAGTACTTC
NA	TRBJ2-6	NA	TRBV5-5	CASSPLGSGANVLTF	TGTGCCAGCAGCCCTTTGGGCTCTGGGGCCAACGTCCTGACTTTC
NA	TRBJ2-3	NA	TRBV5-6	CASSFQQQGITDTQYF	TGTGCCAGCAGCTTTCAACAACAGGGAATTACAGATACGCAGTATTTT
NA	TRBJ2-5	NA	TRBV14	CASSQDSRERETQYF	TGTGCCAGCAGCCAAGATAGCAGGGAAAGAGAGACCCAGTACTTC
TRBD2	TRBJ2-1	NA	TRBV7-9	CASSLALGSGSLGYNEQFF	TGTGCCAGCAGCTTAGCGCTTGGTAGCGGGAGTCTCGGGTACAATGAGCAGTTCTTC
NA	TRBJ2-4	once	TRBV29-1	CSVSPGKNIQYF	TGCAGCGTATCCCCAGGGAAAAACATTCAGTACTTC
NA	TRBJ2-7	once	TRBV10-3	CAISASGRGGDLYEQYF	TGTGCCATCAGTGCTTCCGGCCGCGGCGGGGATTTATACGAGCAGTACTTC
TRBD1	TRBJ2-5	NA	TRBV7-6	CASSQGQSQETQYF	TGTGCCAGCAGCCAGGGACAGAGCCAAGAGACCCAGTACTTC
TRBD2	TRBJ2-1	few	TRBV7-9	CASSLGSLAGVWNEQFF	TGTGCCAGCAGCTTAGGGAGTCTAGCGGGAGTTTGGAATGAGCAGTTCTTC
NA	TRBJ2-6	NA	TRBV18	CASSPVRRGRSSGANVLTF	TGTGCCAGCTCACCAGTCCGTCGAGGACGTTCCTCTGGGGCCAACGTCCTGACTTTC
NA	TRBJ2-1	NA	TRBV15	CATSREVQFLSYNEQFF	TGTGCCACCAGCAGAGAGGTACAGTTTCTCTCCTACAATGAGCAGTTCTTC
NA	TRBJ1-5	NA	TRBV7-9	CASSLATAAYSNQPQHF	TGTGCCAGCAGCTTAGCGACAGCCGCTTATAGCAATCAGCCCCAGCATTTT
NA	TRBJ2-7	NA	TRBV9	CASSVGVGGVYEQYF	TGTGCCAGCAGCGTAGGGGTAGGTGGGGTGTACGAGCAGTACTTC
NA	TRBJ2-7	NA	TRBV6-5	CASSYRWRNPPYEQYF	TGTGCCAGCAGTTACCGGTGGCGGAACCCACCCTACGAGCAGTACTTC
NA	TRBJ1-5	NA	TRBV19	CASSIPQGPQHF	TGTGCCAGTAGTATCCCCCAGGGGCCCCAGCATTTT
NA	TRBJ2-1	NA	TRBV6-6	CASSHGGNEQFF	TGTGCCAGCAGTCACGGGGGCAATGAGCAGTTCTTC
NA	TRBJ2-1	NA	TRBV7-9	CASSFVDYHYNEQFF	TGTGCCAGCAGCTTTGTGGACTATCACTACAATGAGCAGTTCTTC
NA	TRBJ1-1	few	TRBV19	CASREGWMDTEAFF	TGTGCCAGTAGGGAGGGGTGGATGGACACTGAAGCTTTCTTT
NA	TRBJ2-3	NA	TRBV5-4	CASCFEVTDTQYF	TGTGCCAGCTGTTTTGAGGTAACAGATACGCAGTATTTT
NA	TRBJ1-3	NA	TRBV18	CASSPSNPGNTIYF	TGTGCCAGCTCACCATCCAACCCCGGAAACACCATATATTTT
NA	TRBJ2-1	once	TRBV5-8	CASSLGAGLSSYNEQFF	TGTGCCAGCAGCTTGGGGGCAGGGTTGAGCTCCTACAATGAGCAGTTCTTC
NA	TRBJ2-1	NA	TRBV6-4	CASPEGRNEQFF	TGTGCCAGCCCTGAGGGGAGGAATGAGCAGTTCTTC